These T cell receptor beta chains were read from a single sample in a study of blood T cell repertoires in COVID-19. Using immunoSEQ multiplex PCR, the repertoire was profiled, and TCRdb retains in-frame clones only, with some absent. Of around 57,000 clones in the sample, approximately 90% were seen once. Sequenced material: peripheral blood. The receptors originated from a man in his forties or fifties with acute or convalescent COVID-19. The CDR3 runs from the conserved cysteine through the conserved F or W. Each record gives: V gene, D gene, CDR3 protein. A D gene is named only where the DNA matches it firmly.

>TRBV28|NA
CASSFPPAGYGYTF
>TRBV6-2/TRBV6-3|TRBD1
CASSWSGQGYYGYTF
>TRBV4-2|TRBD1
CASSQEVEGAGSPLHF
>TRBV3-1/TRBV3-2|TRBD1
CASSQVQGNQPQHF
>TRBV2|NA
CASSQGRTEAFF
>TRBV6-5|TRBD2
CASTNLAGGTDTQYF
>TRBV7-6|NA
CASSTLLATDTQYF
>TRBV27|TRBD1
CASRRTGGAGGYTF
>TRBV19|NA
CASSILGARTDTQYF
>TRBV19|NA
CASSPSNTGYYGYTF
>TRBV5-4|TRBD1
CASSLQGAAGEAFF
>TRBV19|TRBD1
CASSIAGTGPMNTEAFF
>TRBV29-1|TRBD2
CSGKRGSTDTQYF
>TRBV30|NA
CAWSRQDRSEKLFF
>TRBV10-3|NA
CAIGTGNTIYF
>TRBV10-2|NA
CASSDGGTDTQYF
>TRBV19|TRBD1
CASSKTGTGSSYYGYTF
>TRBV5-1|NA
CASSLVAGDTEAFF
>TRBV9|NA
CASSRPGSGNTIYF
>TRBV7-6|TRBD1
CASSLRPGTGANTEAFF
>TRBV5-5|NA
CASSLGTTNTEAFF
>TRBV7-2|NA
CASSPSGGDNYGYTF
>TRBV19|NA
CASSSNRDGTEAFF
>TRBV7-9|TRBD2
CASSFPGLAGVNEQFF
>TRBV7-9|NA
CASSGGPEKLFF
>TRBV19|NA
CASSRALTGELFF
>TRBV11-3|NA
CASSSRMNEQYF
>TRBV19|TRBD1
CASSIQGGITEAFF
>TRBV7-2|TRBD1
CASGTGGDTQYF
>TRBV29-1|NA
CSVAGINRGNTIYF
>TRBV19|TRBD2
CASSIASLASGDNEQFF
>TRBV25-1|TRBD2
CASSESSLAGRTDTQYF
>TRBV7-2|TRBD2
CASGGSSYNEQFF
>TRBV7-9|NA
CASSSDLGADTQYF
>TRBV5-1|TRBD2
CASRPPGGTNTGELFF
>TRBV6-5|NA
CASSLNHPRAYEQYF
>TRBV12-5|TRBD1
CASGLGTGGDIQYF